The clone carrying this T cell receptor beta chain was observed a handful of times. These data belong to a study of T cells after yellow fever vaccination. The wider study: SMART-Seq v4 Ultra Low Input handled preparation of low-cell-number fractions.

Template switching by 5'RACE produced TCR cDNA, adding a universal primer site and UMIs. MiXCR was run by TCRdb on the 5' RACE reads, yielding one entry per CDR3 protein. The sample lists hundreds of thousands of distinct CDR3 sequences, approximately 13% occurring once. The sequencing used PBMCs, collected on the day of the yellow fever booster vaccination. The TCR comes from a man aged 30 to 39 who received the YFV17D yellow fever vaccine.

CDR3 residues: CSGVQGQNYGYTF. CDR3 nucleotides: TGCAGCGGAGTCCAAGGACAGAACTATGGCTACACCTTC. The V gene is TRBV29-1, the J gene TRBJ1-2; possible D gene TRBD1, 6 bases. The germline gives CDR1 SQVTM, CDR2 ANQGSEA. V gave up 7 bases and J gave up 2 bases, with 14 bases separating them. This CDR3 has 13 residues.